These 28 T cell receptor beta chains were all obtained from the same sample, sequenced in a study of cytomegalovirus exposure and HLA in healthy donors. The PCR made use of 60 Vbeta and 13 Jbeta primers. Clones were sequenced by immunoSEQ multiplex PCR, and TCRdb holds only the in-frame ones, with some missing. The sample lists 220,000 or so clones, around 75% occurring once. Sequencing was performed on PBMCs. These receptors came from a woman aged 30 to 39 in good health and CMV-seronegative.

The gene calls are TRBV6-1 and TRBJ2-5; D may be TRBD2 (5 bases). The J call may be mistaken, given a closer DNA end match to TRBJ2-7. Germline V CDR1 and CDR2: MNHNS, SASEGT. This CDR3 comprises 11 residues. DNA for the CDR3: TGTGCCAGCATCGGAGGCTACGAGCAGTACTTC. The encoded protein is CASIGGYEQYF.

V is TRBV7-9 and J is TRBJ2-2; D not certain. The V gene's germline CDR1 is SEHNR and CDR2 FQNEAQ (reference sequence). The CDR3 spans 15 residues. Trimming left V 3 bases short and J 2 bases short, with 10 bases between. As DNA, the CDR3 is TGTGCCAGCAGCTTTCCCCCTTTTAACACCGGGGAGCTGTTTTTT. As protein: CASSFPPFNTGELFF.

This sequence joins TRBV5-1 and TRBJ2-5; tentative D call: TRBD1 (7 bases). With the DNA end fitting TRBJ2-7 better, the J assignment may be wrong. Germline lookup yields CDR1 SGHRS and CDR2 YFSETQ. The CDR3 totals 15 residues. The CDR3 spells CASSLGEGAGYEQYF. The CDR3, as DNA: TGCGCCAGCAGCTTGGGTGAGGGGGCGGGGTACGAGCAGTACTTC.

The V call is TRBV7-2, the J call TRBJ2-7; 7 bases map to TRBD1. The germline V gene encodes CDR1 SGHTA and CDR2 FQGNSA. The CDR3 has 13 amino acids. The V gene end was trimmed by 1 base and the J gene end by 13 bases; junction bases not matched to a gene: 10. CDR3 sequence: CASSLVTGDRRYF. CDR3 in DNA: TGTGCCAGCAGCTTAGTTACAGGGGACCGTCGATACTTC.

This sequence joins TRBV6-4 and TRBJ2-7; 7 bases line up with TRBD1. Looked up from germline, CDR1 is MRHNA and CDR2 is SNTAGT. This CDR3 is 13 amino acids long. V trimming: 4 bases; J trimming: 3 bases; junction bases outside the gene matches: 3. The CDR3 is CASSVAGGYEQYF. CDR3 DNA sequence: TGTGCCAGCAGTGTCGCAGGGGGCTACGAGCAGTACTTC.

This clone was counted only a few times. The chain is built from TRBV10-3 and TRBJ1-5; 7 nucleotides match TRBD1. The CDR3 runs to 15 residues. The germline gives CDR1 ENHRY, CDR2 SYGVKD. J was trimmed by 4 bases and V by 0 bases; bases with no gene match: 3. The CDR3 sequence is CAISESGTDNQPQHF. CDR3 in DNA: TGTGCCATCAGTGAGTCCGGGACAGATAATCAGCCCCAGCATTTT.

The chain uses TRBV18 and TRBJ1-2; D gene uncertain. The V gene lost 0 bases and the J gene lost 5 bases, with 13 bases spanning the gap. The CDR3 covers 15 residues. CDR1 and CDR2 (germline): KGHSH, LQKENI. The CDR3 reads CASSPPVKDSYGYTF. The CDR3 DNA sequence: TGTGCCAGCTCACCACCGGTGAAAGACTCTTATGGCTACACCTTC. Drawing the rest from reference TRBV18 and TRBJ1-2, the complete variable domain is NAGVMQNPRHLVRRRGQEARLRCSPMKGHSHVYWYRQLPEEGLKFMVYLQKENIIDESGMPKERFSAEFPKEGPSILRIQQVVRGDSAAYFCASSPPVKDSYGYTFGSGTRLTVV.

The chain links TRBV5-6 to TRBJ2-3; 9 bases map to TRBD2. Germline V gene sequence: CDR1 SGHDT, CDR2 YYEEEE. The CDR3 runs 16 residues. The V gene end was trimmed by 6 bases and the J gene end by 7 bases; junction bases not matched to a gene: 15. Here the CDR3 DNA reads TGTGCCAGCACCGCTGGGGCTAGCGGGAAGTTGAATACGCAGTATTTT. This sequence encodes CASTAGASGKLNTQYF.

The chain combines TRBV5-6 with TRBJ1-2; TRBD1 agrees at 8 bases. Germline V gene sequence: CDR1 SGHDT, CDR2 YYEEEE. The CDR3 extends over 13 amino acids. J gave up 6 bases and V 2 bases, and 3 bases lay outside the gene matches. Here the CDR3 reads CASSFHRGDGYTF. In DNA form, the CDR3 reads TGTGCCAGCAGCTTCCACAGGGGGGATGGCTACACCTTC.

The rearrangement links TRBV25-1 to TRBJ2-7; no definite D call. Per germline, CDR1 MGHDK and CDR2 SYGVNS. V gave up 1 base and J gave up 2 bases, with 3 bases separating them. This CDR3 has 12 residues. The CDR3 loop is CASSESPYEQYF. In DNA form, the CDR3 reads TGTGCCAGCAGTGAATCTCCCTACGAGCAGTACTTC.

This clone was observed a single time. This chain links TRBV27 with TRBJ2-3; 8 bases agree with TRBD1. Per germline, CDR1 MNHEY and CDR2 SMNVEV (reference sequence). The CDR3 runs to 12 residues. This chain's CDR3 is CARRDGTGVWYF. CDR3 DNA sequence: TGTGCAAGGAGGGATGGGACAGGAGTTTGGTATTTT.

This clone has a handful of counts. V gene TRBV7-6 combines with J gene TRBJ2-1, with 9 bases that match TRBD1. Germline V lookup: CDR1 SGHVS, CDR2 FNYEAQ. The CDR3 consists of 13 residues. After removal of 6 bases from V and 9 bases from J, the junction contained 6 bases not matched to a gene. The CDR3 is CASSATGGGEQFF. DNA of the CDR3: TGTGCCAGCAGTGCTACAGGGGGCGGTGAGCAGTTCTTC.

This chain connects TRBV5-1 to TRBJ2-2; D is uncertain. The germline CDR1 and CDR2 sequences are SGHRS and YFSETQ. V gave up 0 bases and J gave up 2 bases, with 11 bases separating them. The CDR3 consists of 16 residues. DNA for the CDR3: TGCGCCAGCAGCTTGGGGGCTTTCCGAAACACCGGGGAGCTGTTTTTT. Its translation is CASSLGAFRNTGELFF.

CDR3 residues: CASSLGTSSSEQYF. CDR3 in DNA: TGCGCCAGCAGTTTAGGGACTAGCTCGAGTGAGCAGTACTTC. The rearrangement uses TRBV5-1 and TRBJ2-7; 9 nucleotides line up with TRBD2. In germline, CDR1 is SGHRS, CDR2 YFSETQ. CDR3 length: 14 residues. J lost 7 bases, V lost 5 bases, and 10 bases had no gene match.

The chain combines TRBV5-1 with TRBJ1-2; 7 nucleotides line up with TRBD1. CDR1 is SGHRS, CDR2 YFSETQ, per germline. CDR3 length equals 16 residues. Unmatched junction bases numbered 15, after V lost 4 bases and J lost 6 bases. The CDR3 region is CASSTEPGTALDGYTF. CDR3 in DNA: TGCGCCAGCAGCACCGAACCCGGGACAGCCCTAGATGGCTACACCTTC.

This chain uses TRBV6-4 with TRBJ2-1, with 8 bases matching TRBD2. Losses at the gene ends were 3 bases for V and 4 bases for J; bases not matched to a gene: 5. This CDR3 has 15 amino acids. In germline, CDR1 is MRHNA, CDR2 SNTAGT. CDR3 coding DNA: TGTGCCAGCAGTGAAAGCGGGGGAGGATACAATGAGCAGTTCTTC. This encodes CASSESGGGYNEQFF.

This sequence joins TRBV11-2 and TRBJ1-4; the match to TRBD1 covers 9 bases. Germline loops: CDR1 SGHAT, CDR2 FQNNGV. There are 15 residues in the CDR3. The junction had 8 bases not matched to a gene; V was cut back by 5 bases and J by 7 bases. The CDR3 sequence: CASSPDRGRSEKLFF. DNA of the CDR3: TGTGCCAGCAGCCCGGACAGGGGCCGGAGTGAAAAACTGTTTTTT.

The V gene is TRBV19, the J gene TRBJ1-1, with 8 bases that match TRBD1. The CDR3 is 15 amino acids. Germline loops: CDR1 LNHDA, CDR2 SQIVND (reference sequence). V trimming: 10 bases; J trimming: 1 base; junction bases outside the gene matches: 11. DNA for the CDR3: TGTGCCACCGTTCCCCAGGACAGGGCGAACACTGAAGCTTTCTTT. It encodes CATVPQDRANTEAFF.

CDR3 nucleotide sequence: TGTGCCAGCAGCGTAGGTATAGCGGGGGACATCCAAGAGACCCAGTACTTC. It yields the protein CASSVGIAGDIQETQYF. The gene calls are TRBV9 and TRBJ2-5; 9 positions match TRBD2. V lost 0 bases to trimming and J lost 1 base; unmatched junction nucleotides: 7. From germline, CDR1 is SGDLS and CDR2 YYNGEE. The CDR3 has 17 amino acids.

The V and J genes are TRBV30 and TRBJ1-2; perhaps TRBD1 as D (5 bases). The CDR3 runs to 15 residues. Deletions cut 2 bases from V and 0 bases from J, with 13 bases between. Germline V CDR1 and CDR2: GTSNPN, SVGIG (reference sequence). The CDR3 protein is CAWSPPWGANYGYTF. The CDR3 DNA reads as TGTGCCTGGAGTCCACCGTGGGGGGCTAACTATGGCTACACCTTC.

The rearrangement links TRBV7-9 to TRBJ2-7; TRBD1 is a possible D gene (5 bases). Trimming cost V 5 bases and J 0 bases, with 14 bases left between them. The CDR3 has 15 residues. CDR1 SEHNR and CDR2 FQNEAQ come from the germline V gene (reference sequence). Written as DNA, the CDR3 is TGTGCCAGCAGCCTCCATGGGGCCAACTCCTACGAGCAGTACTTC. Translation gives CASSLHGANSYEQYF.

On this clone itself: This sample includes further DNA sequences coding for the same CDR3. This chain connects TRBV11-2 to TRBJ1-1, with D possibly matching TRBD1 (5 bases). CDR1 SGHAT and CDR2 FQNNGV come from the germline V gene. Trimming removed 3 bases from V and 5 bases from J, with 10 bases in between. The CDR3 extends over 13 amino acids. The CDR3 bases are TGTGCCAGCAGCTTTGGCGGGGGGACTGAAGCTTTCTTT. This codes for CASSFGGGTEAFF. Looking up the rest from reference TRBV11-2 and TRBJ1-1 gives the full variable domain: EAGVAQSPRYKIIEKRQSVAFWCNPISGHATLYWYQQILGQGPKLLIQFQNNGVVDDSQLPKDRFSAERLKGVDSTLKIQPAKLEDSAVYLCASSFGGGTEAFFGQGTRLTVV.

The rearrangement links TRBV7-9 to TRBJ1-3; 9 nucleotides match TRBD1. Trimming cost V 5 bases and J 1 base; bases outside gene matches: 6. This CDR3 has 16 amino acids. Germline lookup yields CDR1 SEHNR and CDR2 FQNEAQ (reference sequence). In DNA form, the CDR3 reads TGTGCCAGCAGCATATCCGGGACAGGGTCTGGAAACACCATATATTTT. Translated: CASSISGTGSGNTIYF.

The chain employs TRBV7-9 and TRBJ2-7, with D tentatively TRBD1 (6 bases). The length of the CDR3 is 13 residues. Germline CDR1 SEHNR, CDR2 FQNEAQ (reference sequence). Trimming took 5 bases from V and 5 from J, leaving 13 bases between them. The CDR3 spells CASSPQGRHEQYF. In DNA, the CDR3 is TGTGCCAGCAGCCCCCAGGGGCGCCACGAGCAGTACTTC.

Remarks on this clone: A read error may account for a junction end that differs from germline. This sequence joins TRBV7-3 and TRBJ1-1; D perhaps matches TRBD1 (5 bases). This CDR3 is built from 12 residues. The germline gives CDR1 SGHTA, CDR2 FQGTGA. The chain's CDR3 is CSSSDGGGEAFF. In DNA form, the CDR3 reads TGTTCCAGCAGCGACGGGGGGGGAGAAGCTTTCTTT.

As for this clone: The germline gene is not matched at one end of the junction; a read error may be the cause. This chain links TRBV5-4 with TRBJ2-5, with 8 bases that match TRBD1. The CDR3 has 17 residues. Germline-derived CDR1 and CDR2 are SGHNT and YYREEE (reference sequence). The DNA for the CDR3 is TGTGCCAGCAGCACGACACAGGGGGGAACAGGGGTAGAGGCCCAGTACTTC. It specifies CASSTTQGGTGVEAQYF.

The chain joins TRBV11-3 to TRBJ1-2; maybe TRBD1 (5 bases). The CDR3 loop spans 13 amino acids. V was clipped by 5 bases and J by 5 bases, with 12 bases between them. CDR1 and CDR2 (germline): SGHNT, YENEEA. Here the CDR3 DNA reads TGTGCCAGCAGCCCAGACAGAACTTATGGCTACACCTTC. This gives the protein CASSPDRTYGYTF.

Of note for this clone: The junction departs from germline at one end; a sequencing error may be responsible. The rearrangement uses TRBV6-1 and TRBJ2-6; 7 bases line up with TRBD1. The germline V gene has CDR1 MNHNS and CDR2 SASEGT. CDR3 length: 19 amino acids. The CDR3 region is CASTEAVQGLYSGANVLTF. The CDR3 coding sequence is TGTGCCAGCACTGAAGCCGTACAGGGGCTTTACTCTGGGGCCAACGTCCTGACTTTC.